The source of this T cell receptor beta chain is a study of blood T cell repertoires in COVID-19. Study overall: Samples of COVID-19 (acute and convalescent) were obtained from the United States, Italy and Spain. PBMCs, B-cell-depleted T cells, or T cells provided the cDNA or gDNA that made up the material.

Per the original data handling: For nucleated cells, counts were estimated from reference gene primer amplification. This table comes from immunoSEQ multiplex PCR, and its TCRdb copy is limited to in-frame clones, with some not included. V and J calls and clone size are those listed in that table; D and trimming were worked out from the DNA. The table includes 370,000 or so clones, 81% detected once. The CDR3 consists of 15 residues. Deletions cut 5 bases from V and 8 bases from J, with 19 bases between. Germline V gene sequence: CDR1 LNHNV, CDR2 YYDKDF (reference sequence). The chain employs TRBV15 and TRBJ1-3; perhaps TRBD1 as D (5 bases). The sequence was obtained from a human donor with acute or convalescent COVID-19. The donor label of this sample is uncertain. Sequencing was performed on peripheral blood. For the CDR3, the DNA is TGTGCCACCAGCGCTGGAAGGGGAGGCGAAGACACCATATATTTT. Protein sequence: CATSAGRGGEDTIYF.